This TCR beta chain was retrieved from a study of T cell responses to AZD1222 COVID-19 vaccine. The V end was cut by 0 bases, the J end by 8 bases, with 9 bases between. The CDR3 contains 13 residues. CDR1 is LGHDT and CDR2 is YNNKEL in the germline V gene (reference sequence). TCRdb's table, derived via immunoSEQ multiplex PCR, lists solely in-frame clones and lacks some. Among more than 150,000 clones, more than 80% were seen once, and the ten largest hold around 5.8%. This receptor was obtained from an adult in good health. J is TRBJ2-3 and V is TRBV3-1 (or the pseudogene TRBV3-2); the D call may be TRBD1 or TRBD2 (5 bases each). This specimen was peripheral blood, taken on day 0 of AZD1222 vaccination. The CDR3 sequence is CASSQEGRVTQYF. CDR3 sequence (DNA): TGTGCCAGCAGCCAAGAGGGACGAGTTACGCAGTATTTT.